This entry features one T cell receptor beta chain sequence. This sample was taken from a study of preoperative IRX-2 immunotherapy in early breast cancer. Treatment defined: preoperative locoregional IRX-2 cytokine immunotherapy. Samples came from a phase Ib trial of preoperative locoregional IRX-2 cytokine immunotherapy. The V and J ends lost 5 bases and 2 bases, in that order; junction bases with no gene match: 8. The CDR3 sequence is 16 residues long. Measured with immunoSEQ multiplex PCR; TCRdb has only the in-frame clones, and not every one. The sample lists fewer than 35,000 clones, roughly 89% seen once, with approximately 1.5% in the top ten.

The receptor was isolated from a human donor with breast cancer. This specimen was tumor tissue, taken after IRX-2 immunotherapy. The chain employs TRBV7-1 and TRBJ1-2, with 10 bases aligning to TRBD1. TRBV7-1 is sorted into the ORF group, with uncertain function. The CDR3 loop is CASSPGDRGFNYGYTF. The CDR3 nucleotides are TGTGCCAGCAGCCCCGGGGACAGGGGCTTCAACTATGGCTACACCTTC.